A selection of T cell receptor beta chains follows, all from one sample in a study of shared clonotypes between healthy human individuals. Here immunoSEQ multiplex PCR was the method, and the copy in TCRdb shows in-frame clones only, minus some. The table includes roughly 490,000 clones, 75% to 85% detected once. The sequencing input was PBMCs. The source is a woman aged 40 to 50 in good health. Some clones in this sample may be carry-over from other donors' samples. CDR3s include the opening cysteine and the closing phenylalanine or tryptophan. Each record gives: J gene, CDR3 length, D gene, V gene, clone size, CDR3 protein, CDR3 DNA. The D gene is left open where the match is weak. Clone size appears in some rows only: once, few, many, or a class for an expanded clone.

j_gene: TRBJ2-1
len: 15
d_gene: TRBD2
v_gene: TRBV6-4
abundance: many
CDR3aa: CASSDSSGSYNEQFF
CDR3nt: TGTGCCAGCAGTGACTCTAGCGGGTCCTACAATGAGCAGTTCTTC

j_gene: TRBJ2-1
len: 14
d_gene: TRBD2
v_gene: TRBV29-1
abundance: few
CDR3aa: CSGGAGPSYNEQFF
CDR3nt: TGCAGCGGAGGAGCGGGACCATCCTACAATGAGCAGTTCTTC

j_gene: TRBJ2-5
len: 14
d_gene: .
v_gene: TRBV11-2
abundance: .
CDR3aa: CASTLGRGIETQYF
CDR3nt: TGTGCCAGCACCTTGGGGCGAGGGATCGAGACCCAGTACTTC

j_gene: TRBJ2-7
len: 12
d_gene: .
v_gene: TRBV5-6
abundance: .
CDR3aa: CASSTGPYEQYF
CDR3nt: TGTGCCAGCAGCACAGGACCGTACGAGCAGTACTTC

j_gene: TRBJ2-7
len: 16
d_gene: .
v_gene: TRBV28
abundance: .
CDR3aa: CASTVGGSDFNYEQYF
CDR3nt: TGTGCCAGCACGGTAGGAGGGTCAGATTTTAACTACGAGCAGTACTTC

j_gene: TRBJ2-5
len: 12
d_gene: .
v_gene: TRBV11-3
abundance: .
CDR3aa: CASRGIGETQYF
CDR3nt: TGTGCCAGCCGGGGTATTGGCGAGACCCAGTACTTC

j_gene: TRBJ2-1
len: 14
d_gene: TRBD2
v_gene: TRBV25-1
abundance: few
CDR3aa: CASGEAGEAGEQFF
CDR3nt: TGTGCCTCTGGGGAGGCGGGAGAGGCGGGGGAGCAGTTCTTC

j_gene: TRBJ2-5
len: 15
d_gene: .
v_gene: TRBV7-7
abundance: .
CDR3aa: CASSLGGQGQETQYF
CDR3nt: TGTGCCAGCAGCTTAGGGGGGCAGGGCCAAGAGACCCAGTACTTC

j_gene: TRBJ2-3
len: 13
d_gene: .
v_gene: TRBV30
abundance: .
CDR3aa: CAWTVGNTDTQYF
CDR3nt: TGTGCCTGGACGGTAGGGAACACAGATACGCAGTATTTT

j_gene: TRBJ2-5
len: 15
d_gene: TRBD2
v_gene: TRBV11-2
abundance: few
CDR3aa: CASSVGLAGGETQYF
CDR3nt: TGTGCCAGCAGCGTCGGGCTAGCGGGAGGGGAGACCCAGTACTTC

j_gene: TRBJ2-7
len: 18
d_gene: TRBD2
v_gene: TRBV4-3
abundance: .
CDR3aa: CASSQEGLAGGPAYEQYF
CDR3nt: TGCGCCAGCAGCCAAGAAGGCCTAGCGGGAGGGCCGGCGTACGAGCAGTACTTC

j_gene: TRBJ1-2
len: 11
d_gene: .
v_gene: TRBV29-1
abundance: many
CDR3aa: CSVERGEGYTF
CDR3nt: TGCAGCGTTGAAAGAGGGGAGGGCTACACCTTC

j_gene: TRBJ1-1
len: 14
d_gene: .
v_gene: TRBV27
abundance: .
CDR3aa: CASSWRGMNTEAFF
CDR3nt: TGTGCCAGCAGTTGGAGAGGGATGAACACTGAAGCTTTCTTT

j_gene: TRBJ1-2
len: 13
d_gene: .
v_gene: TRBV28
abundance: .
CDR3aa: CASKTGGNYGYTF
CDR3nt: TGTGCCAGCAAGACCGGGGGGAACTATGGCTACACCTTC

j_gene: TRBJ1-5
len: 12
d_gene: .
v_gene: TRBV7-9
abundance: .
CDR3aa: CASSLPGQPQHF
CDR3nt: TGTGCCAGCAGCTTACCAGGGCAGCCCCAGCATTTT

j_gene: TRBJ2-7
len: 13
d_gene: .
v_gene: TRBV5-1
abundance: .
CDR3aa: CASSLRQPYEQYF
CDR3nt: TGCGCCAGCAGCTTGAGACAGCCTTACGAGCAGTACTTC

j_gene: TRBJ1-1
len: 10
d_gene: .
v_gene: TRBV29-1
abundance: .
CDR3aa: CSASGTEAFF
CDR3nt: TGCAGCGCCTCAGGCACTGAAGCTTTCTTT

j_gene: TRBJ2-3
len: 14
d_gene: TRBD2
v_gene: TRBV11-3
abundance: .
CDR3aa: CASSKTSMADTQYF
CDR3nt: TGTGCCAGCAGCAAGACTAGCATGGCAGATACGCAGTATTTT

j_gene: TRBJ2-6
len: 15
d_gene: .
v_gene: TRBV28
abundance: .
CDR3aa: CASALQGIGANVLTF
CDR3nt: TGTGCCAGCGCACTTCAAGGGATTGGGGCCAACGTCCTGACTTTC

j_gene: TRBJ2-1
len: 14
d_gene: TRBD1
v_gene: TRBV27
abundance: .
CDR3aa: CASSPGTAYNEQFF
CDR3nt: TGTGCCAGCAGTCCCGGGACAGCCTACAATGAGCAGTTCTTC

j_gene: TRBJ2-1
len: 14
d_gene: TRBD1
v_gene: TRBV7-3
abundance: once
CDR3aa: CASSPTAGGNEQFF
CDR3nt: TGTGCCAGCAGCCCAACCGCAGGGGGCAATGAGCAGTTCTTC

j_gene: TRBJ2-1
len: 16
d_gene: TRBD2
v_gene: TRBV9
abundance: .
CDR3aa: CASSVAGLAAYNEQFF
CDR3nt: TGTGCCAGCAGCGTAGCGGGACTAGCAGCTTACAATGAGCAGTTCTTC